These 9 T cell receptor beta chains were sequenced from one sample in a study of blood T cell repertoires in COVID-19. The repertoire was sequenced with immunoSEQ multiplex PCR; TCRdb's copy has only in-frame clones and lacks some. The sample holds roughly 110,000 clones; about nine tenths are singletons and the top ten take 3.5% to 4.5%. Sequenced input: peripheral blood. The receptors originated from a man aged 35-49 years with acute or convalescent COVID-19.

Worth noting for this clone: Additional DNA sequences in this sample encode the identical CDR3. This chain connects TRBV18 to TRBJ2-6; D might be TRBD1 (5 bases). V was pared by 2 bases and J by 0 bases, with 5 bases between. Germline-derived CDR1 and CDR2 are KGHSH and LQKENI. The CDR3 spans 15 residues. In DNA form, the CDR3 reads TGTGCCAGCTCACCAAGGGGCTCTGGGGCCAACGTCCTGACTTTC. As protein: CASSPRGSGANVLTF. The variable domain in full, completed from reference TRBV18 and TRBJ2-6, reads NAGVMQNPRHLVRRRGQEARLRCSPMKGHSHVYWYRQLPEEGLKFMVYLQKENIIDESGMPKERFSAEFPKEGPSILRIQQVVRGDSAAYFCASSPRGSGANVLTFGAGSRLTVL.

The CDR3 sequence: CASRRLGQLNEKLFF. CDR3 DNA: TGCGCCAGCAGACGTCTTGGGCAGTTAAATGAAAAACTGTTTTTT. The chain couples TRBV5-1 to TRBJ1-4; D is ambiguous. Germline CDR1 is SGHRS and CDR2 is YFSETQ. CDR3 size: 15 residues. Trimming cost V 5 bases and J 5 bases, with 16 bases left between them.

The chain carries TRBV6-2 or TRBV6-3 and TRBJ2-7; D possibly corresponds to TRBD2 (6 bases). The CDR3 runs 15 residues. Germline V gives CDR1 MNHEY, CDR2 SVGEGT. V gave up 0 bases and J gave up 5 bases, with 14 bases separating them. CDR3 region: CASSYSDGGADEQYF. The DNA for the CDR3 is TGTGCCAGCAGTTACTCTGACGGGGGAGCTGACGAGCAGTACTTC.

This clone appeared a single time. The chain employs TRBV5-1 and TRBJ2-2; maybe TRBD1 (6 bases). This CDR3 region has 16 residues. Trimming stripped 0 bases from V and 4 bases from J, with 13 bases between. The germline CDR1 and CDR2 sequences are SGHRS and YFSETQ. The CDR3 DNA reads TGCGCCAGCAGCTTGGCCCCAGGGGACGGCACCGGGGAGCTGTTTTTT. This gives the protein CASSLAPGDGTGELFF.

The chain links TRBV2 to TRBJ1-1; TRBD1 might be the D (5 bases). Germline lookup yields CDR1 SNHLY and CDR2 FYNNEI. Between the trimmed V and J ends, which lost 5 bases and 0 bases, there was a span of 10 bases. CDR3 length: 14 amino acids. The CDR3, as DNA: TGTGCCAGCAGTTCATACAGGTTGAACACTGAAGCTTTCTTT. Encoded protein: CASSSYRLNTEAFF.

The chain couples TRBV7-9 to TRBJ2-1; 10 bases map to TRBD1. Germline trimming cut 1 base from V and 6 bases from J; bases unmatched to any gene: 6. Germline loops: CDR1 SEHNR, CDR2 FQNEAQ (reference sequence). The CDR3 has 16 amino acids. This CDR3 is CASSLGDRGWGNEQFF. CDR3 bases: TGTGCCAGCAGCTTAGGGGACAGGGGATGGGGCAATGAGCAGTTCTTC. The entire variable domain, with the rest obtained from reference TRBV7-9 and TRBJ2-1, is as follows: DTGVSQNPRHKITKRGQNVTFRCDPISEHNRLYWYRQTLGQGPEFLTYFQNEAQLEKSRLLSDRFSAERPKGSFSTLEIQRTEQGDSAMYLCASSLGDRGWGNEQFFGPGTRLTVL.

The gene calls are TRBV19 and TRBJ2-5; the match to TRBD1 covers 12 bases. This CDR3 is 14 amino acids long. The V segment lost 6 bases and the J segment 5 bases; nucleotides outside the gene matches: 4. CDR1 and CDR2 from the germline V gene are LNHDA and SQIVND (reference sequence). The CDR3 sequence is CASRGQGARETQYF. CDR3 nucleotides: TGTGCCAGTAGGGGACAGGGGGCCCGGGAGACCCAGTACTTC.

The J gene is TRBJ1-5, the V gene TRBV19; D is unresolved. The germline V gene encodes CDR1 LNHDA and CDR2 SQIVND (reference sequence). This CDR3 is built from 14 residues. V lost 8 bases and J lost 0, with 11 bases in between. The chain's CDR3 is CASSDIDSNQPQHF. CDR3 in DNA: TGTGCCAGTTCAGACATTGATAGCAATCAGCCCCAGCATTTT. The complete variable domain, with remaining parts taken from reference TRBV19 and TRBJ1-5, reads DGGITQSPKYLFRKEGQNVTLSCEQNLNHDAMYWYRQDPGQGLRLIYYSQIVNDFQKGDIAEGYSVSREKKESFPLTVTSAQKNPTAFYLCASSDIDSNQPQHFGDGTRLSIL.

The chain links TRBV3-1 (or the pseudogene TRBV3-2) to TRBJ1-1, with TRBD1 matching 7 bases. The V gene's germline CDR1 is LGHDT and CDR2 YNNKEL (reference sequence). After removal of 1 base from V and 11 bases from J, the junction contained 7 bases not matched to a gene. The CDR3 length is 13 residues. The CDR3 DNA reads TGTGCCAGCAGCCAAGTGGAAACAGGGGCCGCTTTCTTT. This gives the protein CASSQVETGAAFF.